The T cell receptor beta chain under discussion was sequenced for a study of cytomegalovirus exposure and HLA in healthy donors. Primers included in the PCR were 60 Vbeta and 13 Jbeta primers. Libraries were prepared by immunoSEQ multiplex PCR; TCRdb keeps only in-frame clonotypes and omits some of them. The sample holds about 160,000 clones; 80% to 85% are singletons and the top ten take roughly 1.4%. Germline V gives CDR1 SGHRS, CDR2 YFSETQ. Trimming left V 0 bases short and J 1 base short, with 13 bases between. The CDR3 covers 16 residues. Material for sequencing was PBMCs. The V gene is TRBV5-1, the J gene TRBJ1-2; D ambiguous. The clonotype originates from a woman aged 18-29 years in good health and CMV-seronegative. CDR3 region: CASSLGPSTVNYGYTF. DNA for the CDR3: TGCGCCAGCAGCTTGGGGCCTTCAACAGTTAACTATGGCTACACCTTC.